One and the same sample provided the 16 T cell receptor beta chains below, sequenced in a study of identical twins. TCRdb itself ran the 5' RACE reads through MiXCR, one entry per CDR3 protein. Seen here are approximately 630,000 distinct CDR3 sequences, just over 7% observed once, and the top ten hold 1.6%. These sequences were also reported in another study, on yellow fever vaccine responses in identical twins.

Sequenced input: PBMCs. These receptors originate from a woman under 30 in good health.

In its sample, this clonotype was seen many times. CDR3 in amino acids: CASSLRQPSNQPQHF. CDR3 DNA sequence: TGTGCCAGCAGTTTACGGCAGCCAAGCAATCAGCCCCAGCATTTT. V and J are TRBV12-3 or TRBV12-4 and TRBJ1-5; the D is unclear. This CDR3 comprises 15 residues. V was pared by 2 bases and J by 1 base, with 9 bases between.

J is TRBJ1-2 and V is TRBV6-1, with 9 bases that match TRBD1. The length of the CDR3 is 14 residues. The V segment lost 6 bases and the J segment 7 bases; nucleotides outside the gene matches: 9. Germline assignment: CDR1 MNHNS and CDR2 SASEGT. The CDR3 region is CASRPGQGQGGYTF. The DNA of the CDR3 is TGTGCCAGCAGACCGGGACAGGGTCAAGGTGGCTACACCTTC.

A few counts support this clonotype. This rearrangement joins TRBV7-8 to TRBJ2-2, with TRBD2 matching over 12 bases. Trimming removed 1 base from V and 6 bases from J; junction bases left unmatched: 9. The CDR3 has 18 amino acids. CDR1 is SGHVS and CDR2 is FQNEAQ in the germline V gene. The CDR3 DNA follows: TGTGCCAGCAGCTTAGAAGCTAGCGGGAGGGCCGTACCCGGGGAGCTGTTTTTT. This codes for CASSLEASGRAVPGELFF.

This clonotype was seen a few times. The V call is TRBV20-1, the J call TRBJ2-7, with 9 nucleotides matching TRBD2. Per the germline V gene, CDR1 is DFQATT and CDR2 is SNEGSKA (reference sequence). This CDR3 comprises 14 residues. CDR3 loop: CSATAGGSSSEQYV. The CDR3 DNA follows: TGCAGTGCTACTGCGGGGGGGAGCTCCTCCGAGCAGTACGTC.

The gene calls are TRBV14 and TRBJ2-5; D may be TRBD1 (6 bases). This CDR3 contains 15 residues. Between the trimmed V and J ends, which lost 1 base and 0 bases, there was a span of 9 bases. The germline gives CDR1 SGHDN, CDR2 FVKESK. CDR3 sequence (DNA): TGTGCCAGCAGCCAAGGCAGGGGATACCAAGAGACCCAGTACTTC. Amino acid sequence: CASSQGRGYQETQYF. Looking up the rest from reference TRBV14 and TRBJ2-5 gives the full variable domain: EAGVTQFPSHSVIEKGQTVTLRCDPISGHDNLYWYRRVMGKEIKFLLHFVKESKQDESGMPNNRFLAERTGGTYSTLKVQPAELEDSGVYFCASSQGRGYQETQYFGPGTRLLVL.

This clonotype was counted many times. The rearrangement joins TRBV12-3 or TRBV12-4 to TRBJ2-7, with 7 positions matching TRBD2. Trimming cost V 3 bases and J 0 bases; bases outside gene matches: 2. The CDR3 sequence is 14 residues long. CDR3 sequence (DNA): TGTGCCAGCAGTTTGGGGGGGAGCTCCTACGAGCAGTACGTC. Amino acids: CASSLGGSSYEQYV.

This clonotype was counted only a few times. The chain couples TRBV19 to TRBJ2-1; no clear D gene. Trimming shortened V by 6 bases and J by 5 bases, and 17 bases separated the two germline ends. Germline CDR1 is LNHDA and CDR2 is SQIVND (reference sequence). CDR3 length equals 15 residues. The CDR3, as DNA: TGTGCCAGTAGCAGTTTTGTGGGCAGTCACAATGAGCAGTTCTTC. Translating it yields CASSSFVGSHNEQFF.

In this sample, this clonotype turned up many times. The chain is built from TRBV10-3 and TRBJ1-4; 8 bases align to TRBD1. The CDR3 spans 16 residues. V lost 6 bases to trimming and J lost 1 base; unmatched junction nucleotides: 7. Germline V gives CDR1 ENHRY, CDR2 SYGVKD. This CDR3 is CAISGGTGGTNEKLFF. The DNA for the CDR3 is TGTGCCATCAGCGGAGGGACAGGAGGAACTAATGAAAAACTGTTTTTT.

The rearrangement joins TRBV10-2 to TRBJ2-5; D perhaps matches TRBD2 (5 bases). Germline loops: CDR1 WSHSY, CDR2 SAAADI. The CDR3 is 17 residues long. The ends were cut back, 8 bases at V and 5 bases at J, with 27 bases in the middle. The CDR3 spells CASREGPLRSRRETQYF. CDR3 nucleotides: TGCGCCAGCCGAGAGGGCCCCTTACGGTCGAGGCGCGAGACCCAGTACTTC.

This clonotype turned up a few times. V and J are TRBV3-1 and TRBJ2-3, with 10 bases identical to TRBD2. This CDR3 has 19 residues. Germline V gene sequence: CDR1 LGHDT, CDR2 YNNKEL (reference sequence). With V trimmed by 0 bases and J by 5 bases, 14 bases remained unmatched. CDR3 loop: CASSQDVTPAGGTIDTQYF. As DNA, the CDR3 is TGTGCCAGCAGCCAAGATGTCACACCAGCGGGGGGGACCATAGATACGCAGTATTTT.

The chain is built from TRBV7-2 and TRBJ1-1; tentatively, D is TRBD1 (5 bases). Germline V gene lookup returns CDR1 SGHTA and CDR2 FQGNSA. Trimming took off 5 bases at V and 1 base at J, with 14 bases between the two ends. The CDR3 runs 15 residues. CDR3 coding DNA: TGTGCCAGCAGCGGCAGGGCTAGCAGGAACACTGAAGCTTTCTTT. Its translation: CASSGRASRNTEAFF.

This clonotype has at least ten counts. V and J are TRBV7-9 and TRBJ2-7; the D is unclear. The V gene's germline CDR1 is SEHNR and CDR2 FQNEAQ (reference sequence). Trimming took off 4 bases at V and 3 bases at J, with 7 bases between the two ends. The CDR3 length is 12 residues. CDR3 loop: CASSSSYYEQYF. The DNA for the CDR3 is TGTGCCAGCAGCTCGTCCTACTACGAGCAGTACTTC.

This clonotype was counted at least ten times. CDR3 residues: CASSSGEGPYEQYF. CDR3 nucleotides: TGTGCCAGCAGCTCGGGGGAAGGCCCCTACGAGCAGTACTTC. The chain has TRBV12-3 or TRBV12-4 and TRBJ2-7; D is perhaps TRBD2 (6 bases). This CDR3 region has 14 residues. Trimming shortened V by 6 bases and J by 2 bases, and 14 bases separated the two germline ends.

In this sample, this clonotype turned up a few times. This chain connects TRBV28 to TRBJ2-7; D possibly matches TRBD1 or TRBD2 (6 bases each). Per germline, CDR1 MDHEN and CDR2 SYDVKM. This CDR3 region has 15 residues. Between the trimmed V and J ends, which lost 7 bases and 4 bases, there was a span of 20 bases. The CDR3 DNA reads TGTGCCAGCACAACCCTTGGTGGGGGGCGATACGAGCAGTACTTC. This encodes CASTTLGGGRYEQYF.

The rearrangement links TRBV5-4 to TRBJ2-3, with 12 nucleotides matching TRBD2. There are 21 residues in the CDR3. Per the germline V gene, CDR1 is SGHNT and CDR2 is YYREEE (reference sequence). V shed 0 bases and J 0 bases; nucleotides not matched to a gene: 14. For the CDR3, the DNA is TGTGCCAGCAGCTTGGTGTGGTCTCTAGCGGGGGGGCGACCTAGCACAGATACGCAGTATTTT. Translated: CASSLVWSLAGGRPSTDTQYF. Combining the CDR3 with reference TRBV5-4 and TRBJ2-3 gives the whole variable domain ETGVTQSPTHLIKTRGQQVTLRCSSQSGHNTVSWYQQALGQGPQFIFQYYREEENGRGNFPPRFSGLQFPNYSSELNVNALELDDSALYLCASSLVWSLAGGRPSTDTQYFGPGTRLTVL.

In this sample, this clonotype turned up a few times. This chain uses TRBV5-1 with TRBJ2-3, with D perhaps matching TRBD1 or TRBD2 (6 bases each). V lost 6 bases, J lost 2 bases, and 13 bases lay in between. The CDR3 extends over 14 amino acids. Germline V gene sequence: CDR1 SGHRS, CDR2 YFSETQ. The CDR3 region is CASTLGGHTDTQYF. The CDR3, as DNA: TGCGCCAGCACCCTTGGGGGGCACACAGATACGCAGTATTTT.